The sequence of this T cell receptor (beta chain) was determined in a study of blood T cell repertoires in COVID-19. Study in general: PBMCs, B-cell-depleted T cells, or T cells were the source of the cDNA or gDNA that made up the material.

TCRdb's copy holds only in-frame clones and misses some; the assay was immunoSEQ multiplex PCR. The sample lists fewer than 80,000 clones, 70% to 90% occurring once. This receptor was taken from a human donor in a cohort sampled during active COVID-19. The sample taken for sequencing was peripheral blood.

For the CDR3, the DNA is TGCGCCAGCAGCTTGGGAGATTTGCCCAATTCACCCCTCCACTTT. Its protein is CASSLGDLPNSPLHF. This sequence joins TRBV5-1 and TRBJ1-6; D remains ambiguous. CDR1 is SGHRS, CDR2 YFSETQ, per germline. This CDR3 contains 15 residues. V was trimmed by 0 bases and J by 7 bases, leaving 11 bases between them.